The sequence of this TCR beta chain was determined in a study of response to subunit inactivated influenza vaccine. From germline, CDR1 is SGDLS and CDR2 YYNGEE. CDR3 length: 16 residues. Trimming stripped 5 bases from V and 3 bases from J, with 18 bases between. TCRdb used MiXCR to reprocess the RT-PCR reads, holding one entry per CDR3 protein. Of 500,000 to 750,000 distinct CDR3 sequences in the sample, roughly 15% were seen once. Study-level findings and limits: Each seasonal influenza vaccination recruits few new T cells, the authors suggested.

This clonotype has a handful of counts. Antigen: not known. This sequence was found in a man aged 45 to 65 who received an inactivated influenza vaccine. Here the sequenced sample was PBMCs from blood, taken 11 to 12 days after vaccination. V is TRBV9 and J is TRBJ2-1; D is possibly TRBD1 or TRBD2 (5 bases each). The DNA of the CDR3 is TGTGCCAGCAGGCCAGCCCACCGGGACGGCTACAATGAGCAGTTCTTC. This sequence encodes CASRPAHRDGYNEQFF. Combining the CDR3 with reference TRBV9 and TRBJ2-1 gives the whole variable domain DSGVTQTPKHLITATGQRVTLRCSPRSGDLSVYWYQQSLDQGLQFLIQYYNGEERAKGNILERFSAQQFPDLHSELNLSSLELGDSALYFCASRPAHRDGYNEQFFGPGTRLTVL.